A selection of T cell receptor beta chains follows, all from one sample in a study of blood T cell repertoires in COVID-19. TCRdb keeps only in-frame clones here, not all; method: immunoSEQ multiplex PCR. The sample holds over 350,000 clones, around 89% seen once. Sequencing was done on a sample of PBMCs or T cells enriched from blood (not recorded which). Receptor source: a woman between 18 and 30 years old who had recovered from COVID-19. Both conserved end residues are part of each CDR3. A D gene is named only where the DNA matches it firmly. Clone size appears in some rows only: once, few, many, or a class for an expanded clone.

d_gene | j_gene | abundance | v_gene | CDR3nt | CDR3aa
NA | TRBJ2-5 | NA | TRBV7-9 | TGTGCCAGCAGCTTAGCTAGGACAGTCCAAGAGACCCAGTACTTC | CASSLARTVQETQYF
NA | TRBJ2-5 | NA | TRBV4-2 | TGTGCCAGCAGCCAAGGATGGAGTCCTGAGACCCAGTACTTC | CASSQGWSPETQYF
TRBD1 | TRBJ1-5 | NA | TRBV4-2 | TGTGCCAGCAGCCATCCAGGACAGGGTAATCAGCCCCAGCATTTT | CASSHPGQGNQPQHF
TRBD2 | TRBJ2-4 | once | TRBV4-1 | TGCGCCAGCAGCCTCTCGGGGGGGGGCCCCCTAGGCAAAAACATTCAGTACTTC | CASSLSGGGPLGKNIQYF
NA | TRBJ1-2 | NA | TRBV19 | TGTGCCAGTAGTATGAGGCGGGATTTCTATGGCTACACCTTC | CASSMRRDFYGYTF
TRBD1 | TRBJ1-1 | NA | TRBV19 | TGTGCCAGCATCGAGTCCGGGACAGGACGGAGTGAAGCTTTCTTT | CASIESGTGRSEAFF
NA | TRBJ1-2 | NA | TRBV4-1 | TGCGCCAGCAGCACCGGAGGAGATGGCTACACCTTC | CASSTGGDGYTF
NA | TRBJ1-2 | NA | TRBV30 | TGTGCCTGGAGTGGGGAGTGGCCCTACAACCACTATGGCTACACCTTC | CAWSGEWPYNHYGYTF
TRBD1 | TRBJ1-5 | few | TRBV3-1/TRBV3-2 | TGTGCCAGCAGCCAAGATGGGACAGGGGCCCAGCCCCAGCATTTT | CASSQDGTGAQPQHF
NA | TRBJ1-1 | NA | TRBV11-3 | TGTGCCAGCAGCTCGGTGGCGGGGTGGTCAGGTGCCCCACTCGGAGCTTTCTTT | CASSSVAGWSGAPLGAFF
NA | TRBJ2-1 | NA | TRBV29-1 | TGCAGCGTTGAACGGGTTGGGGAGCAGTTCTTC | CSVERVGEQFF
TRBD2 | TRBJ2-1 | NA | TRBV4-3 | TGCGCCAGCAGCCAAGACGGCGCGGGGGTCTACAATGAGCAGTTCTTC | CASSQDGAGVYNEQFF
NA | TRBJ1-4 | NA | TRBV18 | TGTGCCAGCTCACCATTTACAGAAACTAATGAAAAACTGTTTTTT | CASSPFTETNEKLFF
NA | TRBJ1-4 | NA | TRBV30 | TGTGCCTGGAGTGTAAGGGGGGGGCAGCATGAAAAACTGTTTTTT | CAWSVRGGQHEKLFF
NA | TRBJ1-2 | NA | TRBV6-2/TRBV6-3 | TGTGCCAGCAGTTACGGGGACAACCCTAACTATGGCTACACCTTC | CASSYGDNPNYGYTF
NA | TRBJ1-5 | once | TRBV6-5 | TGTGCCAGCAGTTACTCGAGCGTTAGCAATCAGCCCCAGCATTTT | CASSYSSVSNQPQHF
NA | TRBJ2-3 | NA | TRBV10-1 | TGCGCCAGCCAGCTTGACGCCCGGGGAGATACGCAGTATTTT | CASQLDARGDTQYF
NA | TRBJ2-5 | NA | TRBV28 | TGTGCCAGCAGTCTACCTACATCGGGTCCGTACCAAGAGACCCAGTACTTC | CASSLPTSGPYQETQYF
TRBD2 | TRBJ2-2 | few | TRBV27 | TGTGCCAGCAGTTTATATCCTCGACTAGCGGGGCGGACCACCGGGGAGCTGTTTTTT | CASSLYPRLAGRTTGELFF
NA | TRBJ1-4 | NA | TRBV29-1 | TGCAGCGCCCTGGGGACTACGGGAAAACTGTTTTTT | CSALGTTGKLFF
NA | TRBJ1-3 | NA | TRBV7-8 | TGTGCCAGCAGCTTCAGGGTTTGGGGGGGCTCTGGAAACACCATATATTTT | CASSFRVWGGSGNTIYF
TRBD1 | TRBJ2-1 | NA | TRBV4-1 | TGCGCCAGCAGGGGGACAGTCTACAATGAGCAGTTCTTC | CASRGTVYNEQFF